The 25 T cell receptor beta chains reported below all come from one sample, sequenced in a study of ipilimumab plus nivolumab after autologous stem cell transplantation. TCRdb keeps only in-frame clones here, not all; method: immunoSEQ multiplex PCR. The table records around 23,000 clones, over 65% of them present only once. Material: PBMCs, obtained in a trial of ipilimumab plus nivolumab as post-transplant consolidation. The receptors were sampled from a male donor with diffuse large B-cell lymphoma.

The chain carries TRBV6-5 and TRBJ1-1; D is unclear. The V end lost 2 bases, the J end lost 1 base, and 8 bases lay between the germline ends. Germline V gene lookup returns CDR1 MNHEY and CDR2 SVGAGI. The CDR3 is 14 amino acids. The DNA for the CDR3 is TGTGCCAGCAGTTACGGAAAAAGGAACACTGAAGCTTTCTTT. It codes for CASSYGKRNTEAFF.

The rearrangement uses TRBV18 and TRBJ1-1; no clear D. The ends were cut back, 3 bases at V and 3 bases at J, with 11 bases in the middle. This CDR3 comprises 14 residues. Germline V CDR1 and CDR2: KGHSH, LQKENI. The CDR3 sequence is CASSPLRGDTEAFF. Here the CDR3 DNA reads TGTGCCAGCTCACCCCTACGTGGGGACACTGAAGCTTTCTTT.

The chain has TRBV18 and TRBJ1-2, with 11 positions matching TRBD1. Germline loops: CDR1 KGHSH, CDR2 LQKENI. This CDR3 has 15 amino acids. J gave up 2 bases and V 2 bases, and 1 base lay outside the gene matches. The DNA for the CDR3 is TGTGCCAGCTCACCAGGACAGGGGGCAAACTATGGCTACACCTTC. Translation: CASSPGQGANYGYTF.

The chain uses TRBV19 and TRBJ2-6; D not certain. The CDR3 is made up of 16 amino acids. In germline, CDR1 is LNHDA, CDR2 SQIVND (reference sequence). Trimming stripped 3 bases from V and 0 bases from J, with 9 bases between. CDR3: CASSMSWHSGANVLTF. The CDR3 bases are TGTGCCAGTAGTATGTCTTGGCACTCTGGGGCCAACGTCCTGACTTTC.

The V and J genes are TRBV4-1 and TRBJ1-1; a possible D gene is TRBD1 (5 bases). Trimming shortened V by 0 bases and J by 1 base, and 21 bases separated the two germline ends. CDR3 length equals 19 residues. Germline values: CDR1 MGHRA, CDR2 YSYEKL. The CDR3 region is CASSQDMRGFNRGNTEAFF. The CDR3 DNA reads as TGCGCCAGCAGCCAAGATATGAGGGGATTCAATAGGGGGAACACTGAAGCTTTCTTT.

The genes are TRBV2 and TRBJ2-5; D is uncertain. V was trimmed by 1 base and J by 0 bases, leaving 12 bases between them. Germline CDR1 reads SNHLY; CDR2 reads FYNNEI. The CDR3 spans 16 residues. The CDR3 spells CASSEERAGYQETQYF. CDR3 nucleotides: TGTGCCAGCAGTGAAGAACGGGCAGGCTACCAAGAGACCCAGTACTTC.

The chain joins TRBV6-5 to TRBJ2-3; no clear D gene. This CDR3 contains 13 residues. Germline CDR1 MNHEY, CDR2 SVGAGI. Trimming removed 0 bases at V and 5 bases at J, with 6 bases between. The CDR3 loop is CASSYSRQDTQYF. CDR3 nucleotides: TGTGCCAGCAGTTACTCGAGGCAAGATACGCAGTATTTT.

The J gene is TRBJ1-2, the V gene TRBV6-1; D may be TRBD1 (5 bases). CDR3 length: 15 residues. The ends were cut back, 1 base at V and 0 bases at J, with 9 bases in the middle. Germline V CDR1 and CDR2: MNHNS, SASEGT. The CDR3 DNA sequence: TGTGCCAGCAGTGAAGGCCCAGGGTCTAACTATGGCTACACCTTC. Its translation: CASSEGPGSNYGYTF.

The V gene is TRBV6-7, the J gene TRBJ2-6; tentative D call: TRBD1 (6 bases). TRBV6-7 counts as an open reading frame of uncertain function. Trimming took off 2 bases at V and 1 base at J, with 21 bases between the two ends. The CDR3 is 20 residues long. DNA for the CDR3: TGTGCCAGCAGTTACCCAGTTCCCGGGACACCTCTTTCTGGGGCCAACGTCCTGACTTTC. Translating gives CASSYPVPGTPLSGANVLTF.

This chain uses TRBV5-1 with TRBJ1-1; D possibly corresponds to TRBD1 (5 bases). Deletions cut 2 bases from V and 1 base from J, with 18 bases between. Germline CDR1 SGHRS, CDR2 YFSETQ. This CDR3 is 17 amino acids long. CDR3 protein: CASSFVGLGSTNTEAFF. The DNA for the CDR3 is TGCGCCAGCAGCTTCGTGGGGCTAGGGTCCACGAACACTGAAGCTTTCTTT. The entire variable domain, with the rest obtained from reference TRBV5-1 and TRBJ1-1, is as follows: KAGVTQTPRYLIKTRGQQVTLSCSPISGHRSVSWYQQTPGQGLQFLFEYFSETQRNKGNFPGRFSGRQFSNSRSEMNVSTLELGDSALYLCASSFVGLGSTNTEAFFGQGTRLTVV.

This rearrangement joins TRBV11-1 to TRBJ2-5; 7 bases align to TRBD1. V gave up 2 bases and J gave up 5 bases; unmatched junction bases: 8. The CDR3 loop spans 15 amino acids. CDR1 and CDR2 (germline): SGHAT, FQDESV (reference sequence). CDR3 sequence: CASSLTLGGRETQYF. CDR3 nucleotide sequence: TGTGCCAGCAGCTTAACACTAGGGGGCAGGGAGACCCAGTACTTC. The variable domain in full, with the rest retrieved from reference TRBV11-1 and TRBJ2-5, is EAEVAQSPRYKITEKSQAVAFWCDPISGHATLYWYRQILGQGPELLVQFQDESVVDDSQLPKDRFSAERLKGVDSTLKIQPAELGDSAMYLCASSLTLGGRETQYFGPGTRLLVL.

This chain connects TRBV5-6 to TRBJ2-3, with TRBD2 matching over 14 bases. V lost 3 bases, J lost 6 bases, and 3 bases stayed unmatched. The V gene's germline CDR1 is SGHDT and CDR2 YYEEEE. The CDR3 totals 15 residues. The CDR3 is CASSYGLAGGDTQYF. The CDR3 nucleotides read TGTGCCAGCAGCTATGGACTAGCGGGGGGCGATACGCAGTATTTT.

The chain recombines TRBV18 with TRBJ2-7, with TRBD1 matching over 10 bases. The CDR3 has 14 residues. In germline, CDR1 is KGHSH, CDR2 LQKENI. V gave up 6 bases and J gave up 7 bases; unmatched junction bases: 9. The CDR3 nucleotides are TGTGCCAGCTCGGTCTCCGGGACAGGGGTAGAGCAGTACTTC. Residues: CASSVSGTGVEQYF.

There are a few counts of this clone. V usage is TRBV19 and J usage is TRBJ1-1, with 8 bases that match TRBD1. From germline, CDR1 is LNHDA and CDR2 SQIVND (reference sequence). The CDR3 covers 17 residues. After removal of 6 bases from V and 1 base from J, the junction contained 13 bases not matched to a gene. CDR3 in DNA: TGTGCCAGTAGCTGGGAAGGGGCAGGGGGCTGGAACACTGAAGCTTTCTTT. Translation gives CASSWEGAGGWNTEAFF. Drawing the rest from reference TRBV19 and TRBJ1-1, the complete variable domain is DGGITQSPKYLFRKEGQNVTLSCEQNLNHDAMYWYRQDPGQGLRLIYYSQIVNDFQKGDIAEGYSVSREKKESFPLTVTSAQKNPTAFYLCASSWEGAGGWNTEAFFGQGTRLTVV.

This clone was found a few times. The chain combines TRBV10-3 with TRBJ2-7; 16 bases agree with TRBD2. The CDR3 totals 17 residues. Trimming cost V 3 bases and J 2 bases; bases outside gene matches: 4. Germline V lookup: CDR1 ENHRY, CDR2 SYGVKD. CDR3 coding DNA: TGTGCCATCAGTGATGCCGGGACTAGCGGGGGGGCCTACGAGCAGTACTTC. This sequence encodes CAISDAGTSGGAYEQYF.

In this sample, this clone turned up a few times. The DNA of the CDR3 is TGCGCCAGCAGCTTGAGCGAGAGCTCCTACAATGAGCAGTTCTTC. Amino acid sequence: CASSLSESSYNEQFF. The gene calls are TRBV5-1 and TRBJ2-1; D gene ambiguous. The germline V and J ends were trimmed by 1 base and 0 bases, with 8 bases remaining between them. The germline CDR1 and CDR2 sequences are SGHRS and YFSETQ. The CDR3 is made up of 15 amino acids.

The rearrangement joins TRBV5-6 to TRBJ2-3; D is ambiguous. CDR3 length: 15 residues. V was trimmed by 0 bases and J by 1 base, leaving 9 bases between them. Germline V gene lookup returns CDR1 SGHDT and CDR2 YYEEEE. The CDR3 region has the DNA TGTGCCAGCAGCTTGGGGCAGTTCCGCACAGATACGCAGTATTTT. This sequence encodes CASSLGQFRTDTQYF.

The rearrangement links TRBV11-3 to TRBJ2-1; D uncertain. V gave up 5 bases and J gave up 7 bases, with 6 bases separating them. CDR1 SGHNT and CDR2 YENEEA come from the germline V gene. This CDR3 is built from 11 residues. CDR3 sequence: CASSQRNEQFF. Written as DNA, the CDR3 is TGTGCCAGCAGCCAAAGGAATGAGCAGTTCTTC.

The V and J genes are TRBV19 and TRBJ1-2; TRBD1 is a possible D gene (5 bases). CDR1 LNHDA and CDR2 SQIVND come from the germline V gene (reference sequence). Between the trimmed V and J ends, which lost 3 bases and 2 bases, there was a span of 7 bases. The CDR3 loop spans 13 amino acids. The DNA for the CDR3 is TGTGCCAGTAGTATGCGGGGGAACTATGGCTACACCTTC. Its translation is CASSMRGNYGYTF.

This rearrangement joins TRBV5-1 to TRBJ2-7; 9 bases are shared with TRBD2. Germline CDR1 and CDR2: SGHRS and YFSETQ. The length of the CDR3 is 14 residues. Losses at the gene ends were 3 bases for V and 2 bases for J; bases not matched to a gene: 3. The CDR3 spells CASSSLAGTYEQYF. In DNA form, the CDR3 reads TGCGCCAGCAGCTCCCTAGCGGGGACCTACGAGCAGTACTTC.

This clone has only a few counts. The chain couples TRBV5-4 to TRBJ2-7, with 10 bases matching TRBD2. The CDR3 covers 15 residues. Germline V lookup: CDR1 SGHNT, CDR2 YYREEE (reference sequence). Trimming at V came to 4 bases and at J to 3 bases, leaving 7 bases not matched to a gene. The CDR3 DNA reads TGTGCCAGCAGCCTTTCTAGCGGGAGTAGCTACGAGCAGTACTTC. This sequence encodes CASSLSSGSSYEQYF.

The gene calls are TRBV30 and TRBJ2-5, with D possibly being TRBD2 (7 bases). V dropped 4 bases and J dropped 7 bases, with 19 bases sitting between them. This CDR3 spans 14 amino acids. CDR1 and CDR2 from the germline V gene are GTSNPN and SVGIG (reference sequence). CDR3 in amino acids: CAWTLGGDPVTQYF. The CDR3 bases are TGTGCCTGGACCCTAGGGGGGGATCCAGTGACCCAGTACTTC. Complete variable domain (other parts from reference TRBV30 and TRBJ2-5): SQTIHQWPATLVQPVGSPLSLECTVEGTSNPNLYWYRQAAGRGLQLLFYSVGIGQISSEVPQNLSASRPQDRQFILSSKKLLLSDSGFYLCAWTLGGDPVTQYFGPGTRLLVL.

V usage is TRBV20-1 and J usage is TRBJ1-2; D remains unclear. Looked up from germline, CDR1 is DFQATT and CDR2 is SNEGSKA (reference sequence). Trimming cost V 4 bases and J 6 bases, with 0 bases left between them. The CDR3 length is 8 residues. The CDR3 reads CSANGYTF. CDR3 coding DNA: TGCAGTGCTAATGGCTACACCTTC.

The chain recombines TRBV5-4 with TRBJ2-1; 10 nucleotides match TRBD2. V trimming: 3 bases; J trimming: 4 bases; junction bases outside the gene matches: 4. Per germline, CDR1 SGHNT and CDR2 YYREEE (reference sequence). The CDR3 is 15 amino acids. CDR3 region: CASSSRTSGYNEQFF. The CDR3 DNA is TGTGCCAGCAGCTCCCGGACTAGCGGATACAATGAGCAGTTCTTC. The whole variable domain, remainder taken from reference TRBV5-4 and TRBJ2-1, is ETGVTQSPTHLIKTRGQQVTLRCSSQSGHNTVSWYQQALGQGPQFIFQYYREEENGRGNFPPRFSGLQFPNYSSELNVNALELDDSALYLCASSSRTSGYNEQFFGPGTRLTVL.

This clone has only a few counts. The chain couples TRBV4-2 to TRBJ1-2, with 10 positions matching TRBD1. Trimming removed 3 bases from V and 6 bases from J; junction bases left unmatched: 1. Germline V lookup: CDR1 LGHNA, CDR2 YNFKEQ. The CDR3 covers 13 residues. For the CDR3, the DNA is TGTGCCAGCAGCCATGGACAGGGGGATGGCTACACCTTC. This sequence encodes CASSHGQGDGYTF.